This entry lists 5 T cell receptor beta chains sequenced from one sample in a study of control samples from healthy donors and cancer patients. This table comes from immunoSEQ multiplex PCR, and its TCRdb copy is limited to in-frame clones, with some not included. The sample consists of approximately 88,000 clones, 80% to 95% of them appearing once. The material sequenced was blood. The receptors come from a woman in her 30s in good health.

This chain links TRBV11-2 with TRBJ1-5; D perhaps matches TRBD1 (5 bases). The length of the CDR3 is 14 residues. V was pared by 4 bases and J by 2 bases, with 9 bases between. CDR1 SGHAT and CDR2 FQNNGV come from the germline V gene. The CDR3: CASSWQQGNQPQHF. CDR3 in DNA: TGTGCCAGCAGCTGGCAACAGGGCAATCAGCCCCAGCATTTT.

The chain links TRBV9 to TRBJ2-1, with D unresolved. This CDR3 spans 16 amino acids. The germline V and J ends were trimmed by 4 bases and 7 bases, with 21 bases remaining between them. Germline V CDR1 and CDR2: SGDLS, YYNGEE. The CDR3 reads CASSPSDLGVRNEQFF. The CDR3 DNA reads TGTGCCAGCAGCCCAAGTGATCTGGGCGTTCGGAATGAGCAGTTCTTC.

This sequence joins TRBV30 and TRBJ2-5, with TRBD1 as a possible D gene (6 bases). This CDR3 contains 12 residues. Germline CDR1 is GTSNPN and CDR2 is SVGIG (reference sequence). V gave up 3 bases and J gave up 6 bases, with 11 bases separating them. The CDR3 nucleotides read TGTGCCTGGAGACAGGGTGCCCAGACCCAGTACTTC. It yields the protein CAWRQGAQTQYF.

The rearrangement links TRBV3-1 (or the pseudogene TRBV3-2) to TRBJ2-5, with D possibly TRBD2 on 6 matching bases. Trimming cost V 1 base and J 5 bases, with 14 bases left between them. The V gene's germline CDR1 is LGHDT and CDR2 YNNKEL (reference sequence). The CDR3 sequence is 15 residues long. CDR3 residues: CASSQGDGGTETQYF. Here the CDR3 DNA reads TGTGCCAGCAGCCAAGGGGACGGGGGAACGGAGACCCAGTACTTC.

The chain carries TRBV9 and TRBJ1-3; unclear D gene. Per the germline V gene, CDR1 is SGDLS and CDR2 is YYNGEE. This CDR3 is built from 12 residues. The germline V and J ends were trimmed by 3 bases and 4 bases, with 5 bases remaining between them. CDR3 DNA sequence: TGTGCCAGCAGCGGTCAGGGAAACACCATATATTTT. This sequence encodes CASSGQGNTIYF.